The 31 T cell receptor beta chains presented below share a single source sample, sequenced in a study of CD8 T cells in ankylosing spondylitis (TCRdb year 2017). Library preparation used 5' RACE. Data came from an Illumina HiSeq 2500. The public reads were quality trimmed at Q25 with fastp and then assembled into clones with MiXCR by TCRdb, keeping productive beta chains. Each CDR3 protein gets just one entry, which takes the most common genes and DNA from the rows behind it. This sample has about 90,000 distinct CDR3 sequences in its table, and about 9% of those were observed once. The ten largest account for around 30% of the sample. General conclusions and limits of the study: Blood from ankylosing spondylitis patients appeared to be characterized by a TCR beta motif composed of eight or nine highly homologous amino acid variants.

Which antigens these TCRs recognize remains unknown. Sequenced sample: blood, either unsorted or a sorted T cell fraction (not recorded which). The receptors shown here come from a male donor with ankylosing spondylitis.

This rearrangement joins TRBV12-3 or TRBV12-4 to TRBJ1-1; 9 bases are shared with TRBD1. The CDR3 runs 11 residues. V shed 8 bases, J shed 14 bases, and the junction held 9 bases outside the gene matches. CDR3 sequence: CASCTGGPGFF. CDR3 sequence (DNA): TGTGCCAGCTGCACAGGGGGCCCCGGGTTCTTT.

This rearrangement joins TRBV5-1 to TRBJ1-5; D is uncertain. The CDR3 has 14 amino acids. Germline values: CDR1 SGHRS, CDR2 YFSETQ. Trimming took 0 bases from V and 1 from J, leaving 5 bases between them. The CDR3 DNA reads TGCGCCAGCAGCTTGGGGTTGAGCAATCAGCCCCAGCATTTT. This sequence encodes CASSLGLSNQPQHF.

This chain uses TRBV24-1 with TRBJ2-5; 8 nucleotides line up with TRBD2. Germline V gene data show CDR1 as KGHDR and CDR2 as SFDVKD. The CDR3 runs 15 residues. The junction had 10 bases not matched to a gene; V was cut back by 4 bases and J by 7 bases. DNA of the CDR3: TGTGCCACCAGTGACCCCGCGGGGGGTGCGTGGACCCAGTACTTC. Protein product: CATSDPAGGAWTQYF.

This clonotype has just a few counts. V and J are TRBV12-3 or TRBV12-4 and TRBJ2-2; 12 bases map to TRBD2. CDR3 length: 14 residues. The ends lost 6 bases at V and 6 bases at J; junction bases unmatched: 2. DNA for the CDR3: TGTGCCAGCAGGCCTAGCGGGAGGGCCGGGGAGCTGTTTTTT. As protein: CASRPSGRAGELFF.

This chain connects TRBV9 to TRBJ1-2; D is unclear. Germline CDR1 reads SGDLS; CDR2 reads YYNGEE. This CDR3 is 16 amino acids long. Trimming pared 6 bases from V and 8 bases from J, leaving 26 bases between. The CDR3 sequence is CASTMATLAGSKGYTF. The DNA for the CDR3 is TGTGCCAGCACCATGGCTACGTTGGCAGGTTCGAAAGGCTACACCTTC.

This clonotype was detected many times. The chain uses TRBV7-9 and TRBJ2-1; TRBD2 might be the D (6 bases). In germline, CDR1 is SEHNR, CDR2 FQNEAQ (reference sequence). The CDR3 runs 14 residues. V lost 8 bases and J 4 bases, leaving 15 bases between the germline ends. CDR3 sequence reads: CASGAGSLYNEQFF. The CDR3 nucleotides read TGTGCCAGCGGGGCGGGATCCCTTTACAATGAGCAGTTCTTC.

This clonotype was recorded many times. Compared with germline, one end of the junction differs, possibly owing to a read error. The chain employs TRBV5-1 and TRBJ2-5, with D possibly matching TRBD2 (5 bases). Germline-derived CDR1 and CDR2 are SGHRS and YFSETQ. CDR3 size: 14 residues. The CDR3 protein is CASSFTTPPTTPSF. Written as DNA, the CDR3 is TGCGCCAGCAGCTTCACAACCCCCCCGACTACCCCGTCTTTC.

This clonotype has just a few counts. V usage is TRBV29-1 and J usage is TRBJ1-2, with 7 bases lining up with TRBD1. The V segment lost 7 bases and the J segment 5 bases; nucleotides outside the gene matches: 4. The CDR3 covers 11 residues. Germline V gene sequence: CDR1 SQVTM, CDR2 ANQGSEA. The CDR3 region has the DNA TGCAGCGCGCAGGGGGTATATGGCTACACCTTC. It yields the protein CSAQGVYGYTF.

The chain has TRBV12-5 and TRBJ2-1, with D perhaps given as TRBD1 or TRBD2 (5 bases each). CDR1 LGHNT and CDR2 FRNRAP come from the germline V gene. This CDR3 has 15 amino acids. The V gene lost 4 bases and the J gene lost 8 bases, with 18 bases spanning the gap. CDR3: CASGSPGLRVDEQFF. CDR3 sequence (DNA): TGTGCTAGTGGTTCCCCGGGGCTTCGGGTCGATGAGCAGTTCTTC.

This chain uses TRBV7-9 with TRBJ2-7; 9 bases map to TRBD1. The ends lost 5 bases at V and 0 bases at J; junction bases unmatched: 8. The CDR3 runs to 16 residues. From germline, CDR1 is SEHNR and CDR2 FQNEAQ (reference sequence). The CDR3, as DNA: TGTGCCAGCAGCCCCTCGGACAGGGGTCCCTCCTACGAGCAGTACTTC. Protein sequence: CASSPSDRGPSYEQYF.

This clonotype was observed a few times. The J gene is TRBJ2-7, the V gene TRBV15; the D gene is possibly TRBD1 (6 bases). From germline, CDR1 is LNHNV and CDR2 YYDKDF (reference sequence). Trimming took 1 base from V and 1 from J, leaving 8 bases between them. This CDR3 spans 14 amino acids. The CDR3 loop reads CATSRGDKSYEQYV. The CDR3 coding sequence is TGTGCCACCAGCAGAGGGGACAAGTCCTACGAGCAGTACGTC.

This clonotype occurred a few times. V usage is TRBV12-3 or TRBV12-4 and J usage is TRBJ2-7; D tentatively reads TRBD1 or TRBD2 (5 bases each). V shed 4 bases and J shed 3 bases, with 10 bases lying between them. This CDR3 spans 13 amino acids. The CDR3 loop reads CASSYGGVYEQYV. For the CDR3, the DNA is TGTGCCAGCAGTTATGGGGGAGTCTACGAGCAGTACGTC.

This clonotype was counted between two and nine times. This sequence joins TRBV15 and TRBJ2-3; 13 nucleotides align to TRBD2. The junction had 4 bases not matched to a gene; V was cut back by 5 bases and J by 5 bases. The CDR3 totals 15 residues. Per the germline V gene, CDR1 is LNHNV and CDR2 is YYDKDF (reference sequence). The chain's CDR3 is CATSGGLAGVDTQYF. In DNA form, the CDR3 reads TGTGCCACCAGCGGAGGACTAGCGGGAGTAGATACGCAGTATTTT.

The chain couples TRBV11-2 to TRBJ1-1; a weak D match, TRBD1 (5 bases). V was shortened by 5 bases and J by 10 bases, with 20 bases between the two germline ends. Germline V lookup: CDR1 SGHAT, CDR2 FQNNGV. CDR3 length: 14 residues. CDR3 DNA: TGTGCCAGCAGCCCGACAGAGGGGATTGATGGAGCTTTCTTT. Protein sequence: CASSPTEGIDGAFF.

The chain recombines TRBV12-5 with TRBJ2-7, with D possibly TRBD2 on 6 matching bases. Trimming removed 9 bases at V and 1 base at J, with 19 bases between. The germline V gene encodes CDR1 LGHNT and CDR2 FRNRAP. This CDR3 has 15 residues. The CDR3 sequence is CASAAGSTSSYEQYF. The CDR3 region has the DNA TGTGCTAGCGCTGCGGGGAGCACCTCATCCTACGAGCAGTACTTC.

This clonotype occurred many times. The CDR3 DNA is TGTGCCAGCAGCCCCGAGATTGGAAACCAAGAGACCCAGTACTTC. It translates to CASSPEIGNQETQYF. This chain connects TRBV27 to TRBJ2-5; the D is unclear. Trimming shortened V by 6 bases and J by 0 bases, and 14 bases separated the two germline ends. The germline CDR1 and CDR2 sequences are MNHEY and SMNVEV (reference sequence). CDR3 length: 15 residues.

This chain joins TRBV12-3 or TRBV12-4 and TRBJ1-2, with D tentatively TRBD1 (5 bases). The V gene lost 3 bases and the J gene lost 2 bases, with 13 bases spanning the gap. This CDR3 spans 15 amino acids. In DNA form, the CDR3 reads TGTGCCAGCAGTTTGGGGACGGACATGAACTATGGCTACACCTTC. Encoded protein: CASSLGTDMNYGYTF.

This clonotype was seen repeatedly, ten times or more. This chain connects TRBV3-1 to TRBJ2-3; D is perhaps TRBD1 or TRBD2 (5 bases each). V was shortened by 0 bases and J by 6 bases, with 7 bases between the two germline ends. The CDR3 loop spans 13 amino acids. From germline, CDR1 is LGHDT and CDR2 YNNKEL (reference sequence). The chain's CDR3 is CASSQDREDTQYF. CDR3 coding DNA: TGTGCCAGCAGCCAAGACAGGGAGGATACGCAGTATTTT.

This clonotype has ten or more counts. The chain has TRBV7-9 and TRBJ2-3; TRBD2 matches at 9 bases. The CDR3 runs to 14 residues. Looked up from germline, CDR1 is SEHNR and CDR2 is FQNEAQ (reference sequence). V shed 3 bases and J 4 bases; nucleotides not matched to a gene: 2. In nucleotides, the CDR3 is TGTGCCAGCAGCTTTGCGGGAGGGCCAGATACGCAGTATTTT. Translated, it gives CASSFAGGPDTQYF.

This chain links TRBV7-2 with TRBJ1-1; D may be TRBD1 (5 bases). The CDR3 loop spans 13 amino acids. With 0 bases removed from V and 6 bases from J, the gap between germline ends came to 8 bases. CDR1 and CDR2 from the germline V gene are SGHTA and FQGNSA. This CDR3 is CASSLAMGPEAFF. For the CDR3, the DNA is TGTGCCAGCAGCTTAGCGATGGGGCCTGAAGCTTTCTTT.

The sample holds many counts of this clonotype. The J gene is TRBJ1-6, the V gene TRBV20-1, with D possibly matching TRBD1 (5 bases). The germline V gene has CDR1 DFQATT and CDR2 SNEGSKA (reference sequence). V was pared by 0 bases and J by 8 bases, with 14 bases between. The length of the CDR3 is 15 residues. This chain's CDR3 is CSARELRGEDSPLHF. The CDR3 bases are TGCAGTGCTAGAGAGCTTCGGGGGGAGGATTCACCCCTCCACTTT.

This clonotype turned up a few times. V is TRBV7-9 and J is TRBJ2-7; D may be TRBD2 (6 bases). CDR1 is SEHNR, CDR2 FQNEAQ, per germline (reference sequence). V was cut by 4 bases and J by 0 bases, with 13 bases left in between. The CDR3 totals 15 residues. CDR3 in DNA: TGTGCCAGCAGCTCCCGGGACTCAAGCTCCTACGAGCAGTACTTC. Translation gives CASSSRDSSSYEQYF.

The J gene is TRBJ1-2, the V gene TRBV12-3 or TRBV12-4; possibly TRBD1 for D (5 bases). Trimming took off 5 bases at V and 4 bases at J, with 11 bases between the two ends. The CDR3 extends over 13 amino acids. This CDR3 is CASSPSRAYGYTF. Written as DNA, the CDR3 is TGTGCCAGCAGTCCCAGCAGGGCCTATGGCTACACCTTC.

Ten or more counts support this clonotype. The chain recombines TRBV30 with TRBJ1-4; no reliable D call. CDR1 is GTSNPN, CDR2 SVGIG, per germline (reference sequence). The CDR3 consists of 12 residues. Trimming took off 0 bases at V and 8 bases at J, with 7 bases between the two ends. The CDR3 region is CAWSVGGEKLFF. The CDR3 DNA sequence: TGTGCCTGGAGTGTAGGTGGGGAAAAACTGTTTTTT.

The V call is TRBV5-6, the J call TRBJ2-5; 10 nucleotides agree with TRBD2. The V gene's germline CDR1 is SGHDT and CDR2 YYEEEE. The junction had 17 bases not matched to a gene; V was cut back by 4 bases and J by 5 bases. The CDR3 consists of 18 residues. Written as DNA, the CDR3 is TGTGCCAGCAGCCCCGGGGTAGCGGGAGGTCCCGCAATGGAGACCCAGTACTTC. This sequence encodes CASSPGVAGGPAMETQYF.

The chain couples TRBV5-1 to TRBJ2-1; tentatively, D is TRBD1 or TRBD2 (5 bases each). Germline V gene data show CDR1 as SGHRS and CDR2 as YFSETQ. V was shortened by 4 bases and J by 4 bases, with 18 bases between the two germline ends. CDR3 length equals 16 residues. This CDR3 reads CASSARVREKYNEQFF. CDR3 bases: TGCGCCAGCAGCGCCCGGGTCAGGGAGAAGTACAATGAGCAGTTCTTC.

In its sample, this clonotype was seen a few times. The V gene is TRBV6-2 or TRBV6-3, the J gene TRBJ1-5, with D maybe TRBD1 (6 bases). Trimming shortened V by 2 bases and J by 2 bases, and 10 bases separated the two germline ends. The CDR3 sequence is 15 residues long. The germline gives CDR1 MNHEY, CDR2 SVGEGT. The CDR3 reads CASSYRGAGNQPQHF. The CDR3 bases are TGTGCCAGCAGTTACCGGGGGGCTGGCAATCAGCCCCAGCATTTT.

The V call is TRBV7-9, the J call TRBJ1-1; D is undetermined. The ends were cut back, 5 bases at V and 5 bases at J, with 9 bases in the middle. Germline V gene sequence: CDR1 SEHNR, CDR2 FQNEAQ (reference sequence). The length of the CDR3 is 12 residues. CDR3 loop: CASSPRTTEAFF. CDR3 DNA: TGTGCCAGCAGCCCGCGGACGACTGAAGCTTTCTTT.

This clonotype was seen a handful of times. The chain is built from TRBV11-1 and TRBJ2-3, with D perhaps matching TRBD1 (7 bases). CDR3 length: 18 amino acids. Germline assignment: CDR1 SGHAT and CDR2 FQDESV (reference sequence). The V gene lost 3 bases and the J gene lost 3 bases, with 22 bases spanning the gap. CDR3 sequence: CASSFTLEGAHSTDTQYF. The CDR3, as DNA: TGTGCCAGCAGCTTCACCTTGGAGGGGGCGCATTCTACAGATACGCAGTATTTT.

This chain connects TRBV12-3 or TRBV12-4 to TRBJ2-2; 16 bases match TRBD2. The V and J ends lost 6 bases and 6 bases, in that order; junction bases with no gene match: 10. There are 18 residues in the CDR3. Here the CDR3 reads CASSPGTSGRARAGELFF. CDR3 nucleotides: TGTGCCAGCAGCCCCGGGACTAGCGGGAGGGCCCGGGCCGGGGAGCTGTTTTTT.

This clonotype appeared many times. The chain joins TRBV12-3 or TRBV12-4 to TRBJ1-2; a possible D gene is TRBD1 (5 bases). The CDR3 has 15 residues. The V and J ends lost 1 base and 7 bases respectively, with 16 bases between them. Here the CDR3 DNA reads TGTGCCAGCAGTTTAGGTGGGACTGCCTTGGGTGGCTACACCTTC. This gives the protein CASSLGGTALGGYTF.